The 4 T cell receptor beta chains below were found in one sample sequenced in a study of cytomegalovirus exposure and HLA in healthy donors. A multiplex PCR was run with 60 Vbeta primers and 13 Jbeta primers. Some clones are missing from TCRdb's copy, which holds only in-frame ones; the method was immunoSEQ multiplex PCR. The sample holds about 160,000 clones, roughly 77% seen once. The sample comprised PBMCs. The receptor source for this set is a woman in her late teens or twenties in good health and CMV-seronegative.

The J gene is TRBJ2-7, the V gene TRBV6-6; D possibly corresponds to TRBD1 (6 bases). CDR3 length: 15 residues. Germline V gene data show CDR1 as MNHNY and CDR2 as SVGAGI (reference sequence). The ends were cut back, 5 bases at V and 0 bases at J, with 14 bases in the middle. CDR3 sequence: CASSTWTDSSYEQYF. The CDR3, as DNA: TGTGCCAGCAGTACCTGGACGGACAGCTCCTACGAGCAGTACTTC.

The V call is TRBV7-2, the J call TRBJ2-2; 7 nucleotides match TRBD1. CDR1 is SGHTA, CDR2 FQGNSA, per germline. The J segment lost 4 bases and the V segment lost 4 bases, leaving 6 bases of the junction unmatched. The length of the CDR3 is 15 residues. The CDR3 loop is CASSWRQGSTGELFF. The DNA for the CDR3 is TGTGCCAGCAGCTGGAGACAGGGAAGCACCGGGGAGCTGTTTTTT.

This chain connects TRBV28 to TRBJ1-2; D is possibly TRBD1 (6 bases). Germline V CDR1 and CDR2: MDHEN, SYDVKM. Trimming took 6 bases from V and 5 from J, leaving 22 bases between them. The CDR3 loop spans 16 amino acids. CDR3 sequence reads: CASSQPHRAQGYGYTF. CDR3 nucleotides: TGTGCCAGCAGCCAACCCCACAGGGCCCAAGGTTATGGCTACACCTTC.

The V gene is TRBV10-1, the J gene TRBJ2-1; D is possibly TRBD2 (6 bases). This CDR3 comprises 14 residues. The ends were cut back, 4 bases at V and 0 bases at J, with 7 bases in the middle. The germline gives CDR1 WNHNN, CDR2 SYGVQD (reference sequence). The DNA of the CDR3 is TGCGCCAGCAGTGGGGGGGACTCCTACAATGAGCAGTTCTTC. This translates into CASSGGDSYNEQFF.